Below, 18 T cell receptor beta chains from the same sample are listed, as sequenced in a study of shared clonotypes between healthy human individuals. Data came from immunoSEQ multiplex PCR; TCRdb stores just in-frame clones and leaves some out. The data show over 800,000 clones, 80% to 95% seen once. Terminally differentiated effector memory CD45RA+ cells were excluded from the naive CD8 cells, which were CD45RO-negative and positively selected for CCR7. The source material was naive CD8+ T cells sorted from blood. These receptors all stem from a man aged 25 to 40 in good health.

The chain links TRBV11-2 to TRBJ2-1; TRBD2 matches 10 bases. The CDR3 extends over 17 amino acids. Germline assignment: CDR1 SGHAT and CDR2 FQNNGV. The J segment lost 2 bases and the V segment lost 1 base, leaving 5 bases of the junction unmatched. This CDR3 reads CASSLGIAGGAYNEQFF. The CDR3 DNA is TGTGCCAGCAGCTTAGGAATAGCGGGAGGTGCCTACAATGAGCAGTTCTTC.

A word on this clone: This same CDR3 is encoded by further DNA sequences in the sample. The V gene is TRBV27, the J gene TRBJ2-7, with 9 bases matching TRBD2. CDR3 length: 14 residues. In germline, CDR1 is MNHEY, CDR2 SMNVEV (reference sequence). J was trimmed by 4 bases and V by 6 bases; bases with no gene match: 7. CDR3 nucleotide sequence: TGTGCCAGCAGCACCGGGACTAGCTGGTACGAGCAGTACTTC. This gives the protein CASSTGTSWYEQYF.

The rearrangement links TRBV11-3 to TRBJ2-7, with 8 nucleotides matching TRBD2. V dropped 2 bases and J dropped 3; count of bases not matched to a gene: 3. Germline V gene data show CDR1 as SGHNT and CDR2 as YENEEA. The CDR3 consists of 14 residues. CDR3 in amino acids: CASSLSSGSYEQYF. The CDR3 DNA sequence: TGTGCCAGCAGCTTATCGAGCGGGAGCTACGAGCAGTACTTC.

The CDR3 sequence is CASRLGQGYEQYF. DNA of the CDR3: TGTGCCAGCAGACTGGGACAGGGTTACGAGCAGTACTTC. The chain carries TRBV2 and TRBJ2-7; 9 bases match TRBD1. Germline assignment: CDR1 SNHLY and CDR2 FYNNEI. With 6 bases clipped from V and 4 bases from J, the junction kept 4 bases outside the gene matches. CDR3 length: 13 residues.

This clone was observed a single time. The CDR3 region is CASSLGHYQETQYF. The CDR3 DNA sequence: TGTGCCAGCAGCTTGGGACACTACCAAGAGACCCAGTACTTC. The J gene is TRBJ2-5, the V gene TRBV5-6; no definite D call. V lost 0 bases to trimming and J lost 0 bases, with 6 bases between them. Germline V gene lookup returns CDR1 SGHDT and CDR2 YYEEEE. The CDR3 extends over 14 amino acids.

This clone was detected only once. The chain links TRBV9 to TRBJ2-7, with 9 bases aligning to TRBD1. V trimming: 3 bases; J trimming: 3 bases; junction bases outside the gene matches: 7. The CDR3 spans 15 residues. Germline loops: CDR1 SGDLS, CDR2 YYNGEE. The CDR3 coding sequence is TGTGCCAGCAGCGGGGGACAGGGTAATTTCTACGAGCAGTACTTC. This translates into CASSGGQGNFYEQYF.

The chain combines TRBV11-2 with TRBJ2-2; D is unresolved. CDR3 length: 14 residues. Germline loops: CDR1 SGHAT, CDR2 FQNNGV. The V end was cut by 5 bases, the J end by 6 bases, with 13 bases between. CDR3 in DNA: TGTGCCAGCAGCCCTCCGGGTAGGCCCGGGGAGCTGTTTTTT. Residues: CASSPPGRPGELFF.

This chain connects TRBV13 to TRBJ2-7; 7 nucleotides match TRBD1. The V and J ends lost 2 bases and 6 bases, in that order; junction bases with no gene match: 7. CDR1 and CDR2 from the germline V gene are PRHDT and FYEKMQ (reference sequence). This CDR3 region has 14 residues. The CDR3 nucleotides read TGTGCCAGCAGCTTACGGGACAGTAGAACCGAGCAGTACTTC. Its translation is CASSLRDSRTEQYF.

The V call is TRBV27, the J call TRBJ1-2; 8 bases align to TRBD1. The CDR3 spans 16 residues. V lost 5 bases, J lost 5 bases, and 13 bases stayed unmatched. CDR1 and CDR2 (germline): MNHEY, SMNVEV (reference sequence). In DNA, the CDR3 is TGTGCCAGCAGTGTCGCAGGACAGGGTGCCCCATATGGCTACACCTTC. Protein product: CASSVAGQGAPYGYTF.

This clone appeared once. The chain recombines TRBV6-6 with TRBJ1-2; 7 bases fit TRBD1. The CDR3 sequence is 13 residues long. Trimming at V came to 8 bases and at J to 5 bases, leaving 8 bases not matched to a gene. Germline CDR1 MNHNY, CDR2 SVGAGI (reference sequence). CDR3: CASAQGRIYGYTF. The CDR3, as DNA: TGTGCCAGCGCACAGGGGCGGATTTATGGCTACACCTTC.

The chain is built from TRBV15 and TRBJ2-1, with a possible D match to TRBD1 (5 bases). V lost 4 bases, J lost 0 bases, and 7 bases lay in between. There are 14 residues in the CDR3. Germline V gene lookup returns CDR1 LNHNV and CDR2 YYDKDF (reference sequence). Here the CDR3 reads CATSTRDSYNEQFF. DNA for the CDR3: TGTGCCACCAGCACCAGGGACTCCTACAATGAGCAGTTCTTC.

The chain combines TRBV6-5 with TRBJ2-1; D possibly corresponds to TRBD2 (5 bases). V shed 3 bases and J shed 9 bases, with 12 bases lying between them. CDR1 is MNHEY and CDR2 is SVGAGI in the germline V gene. The CDR3 is 13 residues long. The CDR3 is CASSYNPEGEQFF. CDR3 nucleotide sequence: TGTGCCAGCAGTTATAACCCCGAGGGTGAGCAGTTCTTC.

This clone was seen only once. The chain joins TRBV29-1 to TRBJ2-1, with 9 nucleotides matching TRBD2. From germline, CDR1 is SQVTM and CDR2 ANQGSEA. The CDR3 has 13 residues. Trimming cost V 8 bases and J 0 bases; bases outside gene matches: 2. CDR3 sequence (DNA): TGCAGCTTTAGCGGGAGCTCCTACAATGAGCAGTTCTTC. Translation: CSFSGSSYNEQFF.

The CDR3 nucleotides are TGTGCCAGCAATGCTCACTATGAGCAGTTCTTC. Protein sequence: CASNAHYEQFF. The chain joins TRBV2 to TRBJ2-1; D is unresolved. Deletions cut 7 bases from V and 8 bases from J, with 9 bases between. Looked up from germline, CDR1 is SNHLY and CDR2 is FYNNEI. This CDR3 contains 11 residues.

The chain has TRBV29-1 and TRBJ1-2; D uncertain. The ends were cut back, 5 bases at V and 0 bases at J, with 7 bases in the middle. Per germline, CDR1 SQVTM and CDR2 ANQGSEA. The CDR3 extends over 12 amino acids. CDR3: CSVQEPNYGYTF. CDR3 DNA: TGCAGCGTTCAGGAACCTAACTATGGCTACACCTTC.

V is TRBV5-1 and J is TRBJ1-2, with a possible D match to TRBD1 (6 bases). Trimming removed 1 base from V and 0 bases from J, with 13 bases in between. There are 16 residues in the CDR3. The germline V gene has CDR1 SGHRS and CDR2 YFSETQ. CDR3 sequence (DNA): TGCGCCAGCAGCTTGAGCTCAGGGGATTCTAACTATGGCTACACCTTC. Translation: CASSLSSGDSNYGYTF.

V usage is TRBV6-5 and J usage is TRBJ2-1, with 7 bases fitting TRBD2. The CDR3 runs to 15 residues. V gave up 3 bases and J gave up 7 bases; unmatched junction bases: 9. The germline gives CDR1 MNHEY, CDR2 SVGAGI. In DNA form, the CDR3 reads TGTGCCAGCAGTTATCTGGGCGGGAGTTGGAATGAGCAGTTCTTC. Protein: CASSYLGGSWNEQFF.

A single count supports this clone. The rearrangement joins TRBV10-3 to TRBJ2-7, with D perhaps TRBD2 (6 bases). Looked up from germline, CDR1 is ENHRY and CDR2 is SYGVKD. With 2 bases removed from V and 0 bases from J, the gap between germline ends came to 14 bases. This CDR3 region has 16 residues. The CDR3 sequence: CAISETRSGSSYEQYF. The CDR3 nucleotides read TGTGCCATCAGTGAGACCCGAAGCGGGTCCTCCTACGAGCAGTACTTC.